This T cell receptor delta chain was recorded in a study of gamma-delta chains in newborns, infants, children. Germline V gives CDR1 GEAIGNYY, CDR2 EKD. The CDR3 has 19 residues. V was pared by 1 base and J by 0 bases, with 15 bases between. TCRdb reapplied CATT to the reads. The profile covers about 11,000 delta-chain clones, with 8.5% to 9.5% appearing a single time and 8% to 10% taken by the ten largest. This clone was counted a few times. This receptor was obtained from a child who was a newborn, infant or young child, either healthy, febrile or measles-vaccinated (not recorded which). Material for sequencing was blood. This chain connects TRDV2 to TRDJ3; D uncertain. CDR3 amino acids: CACDTPASDGSWDTRQMFF. The CDR3 DNA reads as TGTGCCTGTGACACACCAGCATCTGATGGCTCCTGGGACACCCGACAGATGTTTTTC.